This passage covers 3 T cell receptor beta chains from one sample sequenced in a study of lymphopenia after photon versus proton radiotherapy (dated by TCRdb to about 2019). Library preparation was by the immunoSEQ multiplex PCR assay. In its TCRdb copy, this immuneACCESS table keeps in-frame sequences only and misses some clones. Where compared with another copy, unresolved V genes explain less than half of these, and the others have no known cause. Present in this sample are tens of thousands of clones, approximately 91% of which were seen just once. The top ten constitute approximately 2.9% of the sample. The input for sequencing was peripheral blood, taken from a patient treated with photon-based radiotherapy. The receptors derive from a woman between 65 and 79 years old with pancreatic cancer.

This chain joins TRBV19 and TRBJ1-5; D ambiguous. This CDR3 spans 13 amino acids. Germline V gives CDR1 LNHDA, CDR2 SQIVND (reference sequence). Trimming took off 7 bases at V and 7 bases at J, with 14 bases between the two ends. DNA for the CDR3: TGTGCCAGTACTCCCGGGTGGAACCAGCCCCAGCATTTT. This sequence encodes CASTPGWNQPQHF.

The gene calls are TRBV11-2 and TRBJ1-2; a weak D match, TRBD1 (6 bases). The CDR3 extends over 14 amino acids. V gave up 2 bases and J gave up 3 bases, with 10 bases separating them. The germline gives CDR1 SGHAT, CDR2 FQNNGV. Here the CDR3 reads CASSLNREDYGYTF. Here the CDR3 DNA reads TGTGCCAGCAGCTTAAACAGGGAGGACTATGGCTACACCTTC.

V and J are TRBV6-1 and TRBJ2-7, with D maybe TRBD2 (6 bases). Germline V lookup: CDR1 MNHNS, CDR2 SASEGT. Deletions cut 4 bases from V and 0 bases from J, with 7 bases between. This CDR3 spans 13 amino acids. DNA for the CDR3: TGTGCCAGCAGTGTAGCGGCCTCCTACGAGCAGTACTTC. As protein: CASSVAASYEQYF.